This T cell receptor (beta chain) was identified in a study of blood T cell repertoires in COVID-19. Study-level information: The study drew acute and convalescent COVID-19 samples from the United States, Italy and Spain. Sample material is recorded as cDNA or gDNA derived from T cells, B-cell-depleted T cells, or PBMCs.

V was clipped by 3 bases and J by 2 bases, with 11 bases between them. The CDR3 extends over 14 amino acids. Germline assignment: CDR1 SEHNR and CDR2 FQNEAQ (reference sequence). Original data processing: How many nucleated cells were present was estimated from reference gene primer amplification. Assay used: immunoSEQ multiplex PCR; TCRdb lists only in-frame clones, some missing. That table supplies the V and J calls and clone size; D and trimming were determined from the DNA. The profile shows about 260,000 clones, approximately 86% of them singletons. What was sequenced was peripheral blood. V gene TRBV7-9 combines with J gene TRBJ2-7, with D uncertain. The receptor was derived from a man younger than 40 with active or convalescent COVID-19. CDR3: CASSFSFLAYEQYF. DNA for the CDR3: TGTGCCAGCAGCTTTAGTTTCCTCGCCTACGAGCAGTACTTC.